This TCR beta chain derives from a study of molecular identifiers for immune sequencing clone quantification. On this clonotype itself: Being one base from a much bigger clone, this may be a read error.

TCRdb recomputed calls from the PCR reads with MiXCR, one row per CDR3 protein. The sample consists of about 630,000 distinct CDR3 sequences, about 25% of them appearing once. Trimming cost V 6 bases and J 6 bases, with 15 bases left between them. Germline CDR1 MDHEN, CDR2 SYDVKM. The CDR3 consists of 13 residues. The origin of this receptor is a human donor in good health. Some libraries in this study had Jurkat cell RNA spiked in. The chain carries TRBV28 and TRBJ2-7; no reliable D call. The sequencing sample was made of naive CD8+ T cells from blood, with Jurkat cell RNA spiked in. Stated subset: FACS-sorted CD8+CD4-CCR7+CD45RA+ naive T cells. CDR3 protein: CASRRLAWAEQYF. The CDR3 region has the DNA TGTGCCAGCAGGCGGCTCGCCTGGGCCGAGCAGTACTTC.